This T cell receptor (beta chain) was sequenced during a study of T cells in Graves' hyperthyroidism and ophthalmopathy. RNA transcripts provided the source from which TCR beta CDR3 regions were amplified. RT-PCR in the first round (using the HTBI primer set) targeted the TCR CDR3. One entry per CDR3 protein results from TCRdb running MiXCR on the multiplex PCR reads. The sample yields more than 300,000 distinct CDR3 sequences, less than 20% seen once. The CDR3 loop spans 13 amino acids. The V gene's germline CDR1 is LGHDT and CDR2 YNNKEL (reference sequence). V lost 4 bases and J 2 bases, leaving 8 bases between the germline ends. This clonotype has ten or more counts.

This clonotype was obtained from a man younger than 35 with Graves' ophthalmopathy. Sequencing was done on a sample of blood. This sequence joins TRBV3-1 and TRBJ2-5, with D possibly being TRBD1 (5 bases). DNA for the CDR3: TGTGCCAGCAGCCCTAGGGGACAAGAGACCCAGTACTTC. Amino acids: CASSPRGQETQYF.